This TCR beta chain was sequenced during a study of human T cells and chemical hapten exposure. Germline CDR1 SGHDT, CDR2 YYEEEE. The CDR3 covers 13 residues. V was pared by 2 bases and J by 6 bases, with 11 bases between. Time point described: patch test 3, about 24 weeks after DPC sensitization. Treatment specified: therapeutic diphenylcyclopropenone sensitization with weekly scalp DPC. TCRdb used MiXCR to reprocess the RACE reads, holding one entry per CDR3 protein. The sample contains over 55,000 distinct CDR3 sequences, around 11% of which appear only once. The V and J genes are TRBV5-6 and TRBJ1-1; the D is unclear. The sequenced sample was whole blood, obtained in connection with sensitization to the hapten diphenylcyclopropenone (DPC). The receptor comes from a man between 25 and 39 years old with alopecia areata. Some clones in this sample may be carry-over from other donors' samples. CDR3 nucleotides: TGTGCCAGCAGCTTACGAAAAGGCCCTGAAGCTTTCTTT. Protein sequence: CASSLRKGPEAFF. Full variable domain (missing parts from reference TRBV5-6 and TRBJ1-1): DAGVTQSPTHLIKTRGQQVTLRCSPKSGHDTVSWYQQALGQGPQFIFQYYEEEERQRGNFPDRFSGHQFPNYSSELNVNALLLGDSALYLCASSLRKGPEAFFGQGTRLTVV.